Sequencing of this T cell receptor (beta chain) was carried out in a study of regulatory T cells in long-lasting Graves disease. CDR3 regions were amplified by Arm-PCR using iRepertoire HTBI primers to build TCR beta libraries. TCRdb passed the multiplex PCR reads through MiXCR, listing each CDR3 protein once. The data contain about 470,000 distinct CDR3 sequences, around 21% of them singletons. Time point here: persistent/refractory GD, antithyroid drugs over 5 years with positive TRAb. The TCR library used RNA extracted from PBMCs. Patients all came to the study from an endocrinology department in Xi'an, China. The sequence was obtained from a female donor with Graves disease. Sequenced here: peripheral blood mononuclear cells (PBMCs), sampled when the disease was refractory, from a patient treated with antithyroid drugs.

The CDR3 here is CASSVRGGRTENTEAFF. In DNA, the CDR3 is TGTGCCAGCAGCGTTAGGGGCGGGAGAACAGAGAACACTGAAGCTTTCTTT. The chain carries TRBV9 and TRBJ1-1; D may be TRBD1 (5 bases). The CDR3 has 17 amino acids. Germline assignment: CDR1 SGDLS and CDR2 YYNGEE. Trimming pared 2 bases from V and 1 base from J, leaving 18 bases between. The variable domain in full, completed from reference TRBV9 and TRBJ1-1, reads DSGVTQTPKHLITATGQRVTLRCSPRSGDLSVYWYQQSLDQGLQFLIQYYNGEERAKGNILERFSAQQFPDLHSELNLSSLELGDSALYFCASSVRGGRTENTEAFFGQGTRLTVV.